These 12 T cell receptor beta chains share one sample of origin, sequenced in a study of cytotoxic CD8 clonotypes in ibrutinib-treated CLL. Assay used: immunoSEQ multiplex PCR; TCRdb lists only in-frame clones, some missing. Of some 98,000 clones in the sample, almost 80% were seen once. Sequences were derived from PBMCs, sampled after 12 months of ibrutinib treatment. These receptors were taken from a human donor with chronic lymphocytic leukemia.

This chain joins TRBV7-3 and TRBJ2-5, with 8 bases lining up with TRBD2. The CDR3 totals 14 residues. Germline assignment: CDR1 SGHTA and CDR2 FQGTGA. With V trimmed by 5 bases and J by 6 bases, 8 bases remained unmatched. The DNA of the CDR3 is TGTGCCAGCAGCCCCGGGACTAGTGTACAGACCCAGTACTTC. Its translation is CASSPGTSVQTQYF.

CDR3 sequence (DNA): TGTGCCATCAGCGGCAGGGAGAACACTGAAGCTTTCTTT. Translating gives CAISGRENTEAFF. The V call is TRBV10-3, the J call TRBJ1-1; a possible D gene is TRBD1 (5 bases). Germline V gene data show CDR1 as ENHRY and CDR2 as SYGVKD. CDR3 size: 13 residues. V gave up 6 bases and J gave up 1 base, with 9 bases separating them.

V is TRBV9 and J is TRBJ2-7; 9 positions match TRBD2. The CDR3 extends over 17 amino acids. Germline CDR1 reads SGDLS; CDR2 reads YYNGEE. Losses at the gene ends were 4 bases for V and 3 bases for J; bases not matched to a gene: 14. In DNA form, the CDR3 reads TGTGCCAGCAGCCCCCGCCTCTCTAGCGGGGCCCGCTACGAGCAGTACTTC. The encoded protein is CASSPRLSSGARYEQYF. The full variable domain, its missing parts supplied by reference TRBV9 and TRBJ2-7, is DSGVTQTPKHLITATGQRVTLRCSPRSGDLSVYWYQQSLDQGLQFLIQYYNGEERAKGNILERFSAQQFPDLHSELNLSSLELGDSALYFCASSPRLSSGARYEQYFGPGTRLTVT.

This clone occurred a few times. V and J are TRBV30 and TRBJ1-1; D is unresolved. The CDR3 covers 12 residues. The V gene's germline CDR1 is GTSNPN and CDR2 SVGIG (reference sequence). Trimming removed 0 bases at V and 7 bases at J, with 9 bases between. CDR3 protein: CAWSVNRNEAFF. The CDR3 DNA is TGTGCCTGGAGTGTTAACAGAAATGAAGCTTTCTTT.

The chain carries TRBV14 and TRBJ2-5; TRBD1 matches 9 bases. The V and J ends lost 1 base and 0 bases, in that order; junction bases with no gene match: 9. CDR3 length equals 18 residues. CDR1 and CDR2 (germline): SGHDN, FVKESK. The CDR3 sequence: CASSQAPRTGAYQETQYF. CDR3 in DNA: TGTGCCAGCAGCCAAGCGCCGAGGACAGGGGCGTACCAAGAGACCCAGTACTTC.

The DNA for the CDR3 is TGTGCCAGCAGCTTGAGGATCAATTCTAACTATGGCTACACCTTC. It is translated as CASSLRINSNYGYTF. This sequence joins TRBV5-4 and TRBJ1-2; D not resolved. The V gene's germline CDR1 is SGHNT and CDR2 YYREEE (reference sequence). The CDR3 contains 15 residues. Trimming took 1 base from V and 0 from J, leaving 10 bases between them. Supplemented by reference TRBV5-4 and TRBJ1-2, the full variable domain reads ETGVTQSPTHLIKTRGQQVTLRCSSQSGHNTVSWYQQALGQGPQFIFQYYREEENGRGNFPPRFSGLQFPNYSSELNVNALELDDSALYLCASSLRINSNYGYTFGSGTRLTVV.

The CDR3 here is CASAGSNQPQHF. The CDR3 DNA is TGTGCCAGCGCAGGGAGCAATCAGCCCCAGCATTTT. V is TRBV28 and J is TRBJ1-5, with D maybe TRBD1 (5 bases). The CDR3 is made up of 12 amino acids. Trimming took 8 bases from V and 1 from J, leaving 6 bases between them. Per the germline V gene, CDR1 is MDHEN and CDR2 is SYDVKM.

The V call is TRBV7-9, the J call TRBJ1-1; D is uncertain. Trimming took 5 bases from V and 1 from J, leaving 14 bases between them. Germline V CDR1 and CDR2: SEHNR, FQNEAQ (reference sequence). The CDR3 extends over 15 amino acids. In nucleotides, the CDR3 is TGTGCCAGCAGCCCGCAGCTGGGTCCGAACACTGAAGCTTTCTTT. Translating gives CASSPQLGPNTEAFF.

The gene calls are TRBV7-2 and TRBJ2-3; D perhaps matches TRBD2 (6 bases). V shed 4 bases and J shed 5 bases, with 13 bases lying between them. Germline V gene data show CDR1 as SGHTA and CDR2 as FQGNSA. The length of the CDR3 is 14 residues. The CDR3 coding sequence is TGTGCCAGCAGCTCGGACTATAGTGGAGATACGCAGTATTTT. Translating it yields CASSSDYSGDTQYF.

The chain is built from TRBV10-3 and TRBJ2-6; 11 nucleotides match TRBD1. The CDR3 covers 18 residues. V lost 6 bases to trimming and J lost 0 bases; unmatched junction nucleotides: 7. Germline CDR1 ENHRY, CDR2 SYGVKD. The CDR3 bases are TGTGCCATCAGGTCGCCGGGACAGGGGGGCTCTGGGGCCAACGTCCTGACTTTC. Protein sequence: CAIRSPGQGGSGANVLTF.

This clone is medium-sized in the sample. The chain has TRBV12-5 and TRBJ2-1; 8 nucleotides match TRBD2. CDR1 LGHNT and CDR2 FRNRAP come from the germline V gene. The CDR3 has 15 residues. Trimming took 4 bases from V and 4 from J; bases not matched to a gene: 6. CDR3 region: CASGSMLAGYNEQFF. The CDR3 bases are TGTGCTAGTGGTTCGATGTTAGCGGGGTACAATGAGCAGTTCTTC.

J is TRBJ2-1 and V is TRBV28; tentatively, D is TRBD2 (6 bases). The CDR3 is 15 residues long. Trimming cost V 6 bases and J 7 bases, with 19 bases left between them. Germline V CDR1 and CDR2: MDHEN, SYDVKM. The CDR3 bases are TGTGCCAGCAGCCTTGTCGGGGGACGAAGGAATGAGCAGTTCTTC. It is translated as CASSLVGGRRNEQFF.